The present entry profiles one TCR beta chain with its context. Per the authors' pipeline: Nucleated cell number was recorded as an estimate derived from reference gene primer amplification. The table came from immunoSEQ multiplex PCR; TCRdb's copy has only in-frame clones and leaves some out. That table supplies the V and J calls and clone size; D and trimming were determined from the DNA. The sample lists some 80,000 clones; about 80% were seen once. V was cut by 3 bases and J by 2 bases, with 8 bases left in between. CDR1 is LNHDA and CDR2 is SQIVND in the germline V gene (reference sequence). This CDR3 is 14 amino acids long. This entry comes from a study of blood T cell repertoires in COVID-19. Study overall: From the United States, Italy and Spain came samples of acute and convalescent COVID-19. From T cells, B-cell-depleted T cells, or PBMCs came the material, which was cDNA or gDNA.

V is TRBV19 and J is TRBJ2-4; D possibly corresponds to TRBD1 (6 bases). The TCR sequence derives from a human donor in a cohort sampled during active COVID-19. The specimen sequenced was peripheral blood. The CDR3 DNA reads as TGTGCCAGTAGTATCCAGGGGACCAAAAACATTCAGTACTTC. Translating gives CASSIQGTKNIQYF. Complete variable domain (other parts from reference TRBV19 and TRBJ2-4): DGGITQSPKYLFRKEGQNVTLSCEQNLNHDAMYWYRQDPGQGLRLIYYSQIVNDFQKGDIAEGYSVSREKKESFPLTVTSAQKNPTAFYLCASSIQGTKNIQYFGAGTRLSVL.